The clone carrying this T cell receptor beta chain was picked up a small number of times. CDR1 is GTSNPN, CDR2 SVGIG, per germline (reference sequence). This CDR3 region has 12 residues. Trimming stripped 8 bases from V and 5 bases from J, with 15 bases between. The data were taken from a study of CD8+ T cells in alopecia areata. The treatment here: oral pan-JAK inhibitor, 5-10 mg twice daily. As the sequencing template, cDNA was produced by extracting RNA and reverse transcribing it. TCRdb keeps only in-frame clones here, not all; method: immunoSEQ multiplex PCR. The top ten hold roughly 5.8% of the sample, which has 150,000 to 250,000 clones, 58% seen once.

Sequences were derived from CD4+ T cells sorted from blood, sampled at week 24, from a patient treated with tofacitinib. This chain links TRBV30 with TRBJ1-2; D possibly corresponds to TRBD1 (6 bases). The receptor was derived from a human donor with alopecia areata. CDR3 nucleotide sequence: TGTGCCATTCCCAAGGGGGGATATGGCTACACCTTC. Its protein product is CAIPKGGYGYTF. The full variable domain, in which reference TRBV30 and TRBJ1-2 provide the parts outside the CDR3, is SQTIHQWPATLVQPVGSPLSLECTVEGTSNPNLYWYRQAAGRGLQLLFYSVGIGQISSEVPQNLSASRPQDRQFILSSKKLLLSDSGFYLCAIPKGGYGYTFGSGTRLTVV.